The TCR beta chain described here comes from a study of blood T cells in healthy people across ages. Study at large: Template switching caught about one barcoded beta molecule for each two T cells.

Of note for this clonotype: Its antigen remains unknown.

Study-level points and caveats: Older age went with lower TCR beta diversity per million T cells, in a roughly linear way.

The use of a sample-barcoded 5' primer and a J-beta primer mix characterized a second PCR of roughly 6 to 11 cycles. One entry per CDR3 protein results from TCRdb running MiXCR on the 5' RACE reads. In the table there are roughly 900,000 distinct CDR3 sequences, about 30% of which are singletons. V lost 0 bases, J lost 1 base, and 12 bases lay in between. This CDR3 comprises 16 residues. Germline CDR1 reads SGHRS; CDR2 reads YFSETQ. Sequenced input: blood. J is TRBJ2-3 and V is TRBV5-1, with D perhaps assigned TRBD1 or TRBD2 (5 bases each). The receptor was derived from a woman of 80 years or more in good health. CDR3: CASSLAETAGTDTQYF. The CDR3, as DNA: TGCGCCAGCAGCTTGGCGGAGACAGCGGGCACAGATACGCAGTATTTT. The full variable domain, completed using reference TRBV5-1 and TRBJ2-3, is KAGVTQTPRYLIKTRGQQVTLSCSPISGHRSVSWYQQTPGQGLQFLFEYFSETQRNKGNFPGRFSGRQFSNSRSEMNVSTLELGDSALYLCASSLAETAGTDTQYFGPGTRLTVL.